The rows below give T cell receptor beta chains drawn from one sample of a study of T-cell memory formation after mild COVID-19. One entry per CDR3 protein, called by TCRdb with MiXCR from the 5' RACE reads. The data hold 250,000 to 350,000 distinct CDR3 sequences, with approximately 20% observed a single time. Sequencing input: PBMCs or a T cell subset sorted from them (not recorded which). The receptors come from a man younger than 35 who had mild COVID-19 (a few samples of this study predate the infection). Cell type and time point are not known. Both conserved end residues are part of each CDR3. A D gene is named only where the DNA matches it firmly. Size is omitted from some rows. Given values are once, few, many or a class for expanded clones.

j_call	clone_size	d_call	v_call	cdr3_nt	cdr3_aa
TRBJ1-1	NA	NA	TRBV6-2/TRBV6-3	TGTGCCAGCAGTACTCAGGGAACTGAAGCTTTCTTT	CASSTQGTEAFF
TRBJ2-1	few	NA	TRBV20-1	TGCAGTGTCGTCGTGTGGAATGAGCAGTTCTTC	CSVVVWNEQFF
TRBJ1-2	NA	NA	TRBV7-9	TGTGCCAGCAGCTTCGAGGGACAATCAGGCTACACCTTC	CASSFEGQSGYTF
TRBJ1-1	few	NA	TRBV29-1	TGCAGCGTCCCGACCGGGAGTTCCACGGCTTTCTTT	CSVPTGSSTAFF
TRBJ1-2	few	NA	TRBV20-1	TGCAGTGCTGATCGGTTTATTCAGGGTGGCTATGGCTACACCTTC	CSADRFIQGGYGYTF
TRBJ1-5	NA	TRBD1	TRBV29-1	TGCAGCGTTAGGGACAGGCTCCTAGGGCCCCAGCATTTT	CSVRDRLLGPQHF
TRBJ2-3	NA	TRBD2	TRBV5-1	TGCGCCAGCAGCGTACTTAGCGGGGACACAGATACGCAGTATTTT	CASSVLSGDTDTQYF
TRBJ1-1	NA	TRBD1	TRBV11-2	TGTGCCAGCAGCTTAGATGGACAGGGGTTTACTGAAGCTTTCTTT	CASSLDGQGFTEAFF
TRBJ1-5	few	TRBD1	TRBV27	TGTGCCAGCAGATGGACAGGGGATCAGCCCCAGCATTTT	CASRWTGDQPQHF
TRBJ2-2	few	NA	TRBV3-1	TGTGCCAGCAGCCACGGGGACACCGGGGAGCTGTTTTTT	CASSHGDTGELFF
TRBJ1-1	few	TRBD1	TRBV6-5	TGTGCCAGCAGTTACATGGGACAGGGGGACGGTGAAGCTTTCTTT	CASSYMGQGDGEAFF
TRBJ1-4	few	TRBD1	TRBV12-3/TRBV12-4	TGTGCCAGCAGTGGGACAGAGGCTGAAAAACTGTTTTTT	CASSGTEAEKLFF
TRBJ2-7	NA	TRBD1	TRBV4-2	TGTGCCAGCAGCCAAGCCTCCGGGACAGATTACGAGCAGTACTTC	CASSQASGTDYEQYF
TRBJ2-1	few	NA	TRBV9	TGTGCCAGCAGCGTAGTGGGTGGCGGGGCGTCCTCCGATGAGCAGTTCTTC	CASSVVGGGASSDEQFF
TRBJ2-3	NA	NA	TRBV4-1	TGCGCCAGCAGCCTAGTAGTGCGGGGCACAGATACGCAGTATTTT	CASSLVVRGTDTQYF
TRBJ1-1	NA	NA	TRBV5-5	TGTGCCAGCAGCCCCCCTGGGGCAGAAGAAGCTTTCTTT	CASSPPGAEEAFF
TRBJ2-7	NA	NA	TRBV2	TGTGCCAGCAGCCTTCGGGATTCCTACGAGCAGTACTTC	CASSLRDSYEQYF
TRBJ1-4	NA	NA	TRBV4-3	TGCGCCAGCAGCCAAGACTCCGGGACCGAACCGAAAAAACTGTTTTTT	CASSQDSGTEPKKLFF
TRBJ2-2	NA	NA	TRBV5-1	TGCGCCAGCAGCTTGAGGTCCCTGGGAACCGGGGAGCTGTTTTTT	CASSLRSLGTGELFF
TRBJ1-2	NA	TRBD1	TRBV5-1	TGCGCCAGCAGCGATGGGACAGGGGTCTATGGCTACACCTTC	CASSDGTGVYGYTF
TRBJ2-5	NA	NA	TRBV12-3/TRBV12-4	TGTGCCAGCAGCCGTCGACAGGATCTGGAGACCCAGTACTTC	CASSRRQDLETQYF
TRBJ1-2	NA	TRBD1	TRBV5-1	TGCGCCAGCAGCAAGGGACAGGGGGCCCCTCCGTATGGCTACACCTTC	CASSKGQGAPPYGYTF
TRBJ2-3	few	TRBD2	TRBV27	TGTGCCAGCAGTTTAGAGGTAGCGGGGGATACGCAGTATTTT	CASSLEVAGDTQYF
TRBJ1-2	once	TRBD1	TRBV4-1	TGCGCCAGCAGCCAGAACCCGGGACAGGGGTTCGGCTACACCTTC	CASSQNPGQGFGYTF
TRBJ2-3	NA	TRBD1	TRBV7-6	TGTGCCAGCAGCTCAACAACAGTACAGGGGGCTGGTACAGATACGCAGTATTTT	CASSSTTVQGAGTDTQYF